These 32 T cell receptor beta chains originate from one sample sequenced in a study of shared clonotypes between healthy human individuals. This table comes from immunoSEQ multiplex PCR, and its TCRdb copy is limited to in-frame clones, with some not included. The sample has 2 million to 2.5 million clones; roughly 93% are singletons. The sequencing sample was made of naive CD4+ T cells from PBMCs. Subset: CD45RA+ positively selected. The receptors originated from a man between 18 and 29 years old in good health. Some clones in this sample may be carry-over from other donors' samples.

The CDR3 coding sequence is TGCGCCAGCAGTTTAGGTTATAACAGGAACACTGAAGCTTTCTTT. Translating it yields CASSLGYNRNTEAFF. V usage is TRBV5-1 and J usage is TRBJ1-1; D call uncertain. This CDR3 contains 15 residues. Germline V gene lookup returns CDR1 SGHRS and CDR2 YFSETQ. The germline V and J ends were trimmed by 5 bases and 1 base, with 15 bases remaining between them.

The rearrangement links TRBV7-7 to TRBJ2-5; 7 nucleotides agree with TRBD2. V lost 5 bases, J lost 1 base, and 1 base stayed unmatched. The CDR3 sequence is 13 residues long. In germline, CDR1 is SSHAT, CDR2 FNYEAQ (reference sequence). In DNA form, the CDR3 reads TGTGCCAGCAGCGCTAGCGGCCAAGAGACCCAGTACTTC. It encodes CASSASGQETQYF.

This chain joins TRBV6-5 and TRBJ2-7, with 15 bases fitting TRBD2. The V gene's germline CDR1 is MNHEY and CDR2 SVGAGI. This CDR3 has 16 residues. V trimming: 0 bases; J trimming: 5 bases; junction bases outside the gene matches: 2. The CDR3 DNA reads as TGTGCCAGCAGTTACTCGAGGACTAGCGGGAGGGACGAGCAGTACTTC. Translation: CASSYSRTSGRDEQYF.

V usage is TRBV7-2 and J usage is TRBJ2-1; TRBD2 matches 8 bases. The CDR3 totals 14 residues. V lost 1 base and J lost 8; bases outside the gene matches: 4. In germline, CDR1 is SGHTA, CDR2 FQGNSA. CDR3 DNA sequence: TGTGCCAGCAGCTTAGGTAGCGGGATGTATGAGCAGTTCTTC. This encodes CASSLGSGMYEQFF.

The J gene is TRBJ2-3, the V gene TRBV5-1; D is undetermined. Germline-derived CDR1 and CDR2 are SGHRS and YFSETQ. V was clipped by 3 bases and J by 1 base, with 9 bases between them. This CDR3 has 14 amino acids. The CDR3 nucleotides are TGCGCCAGCAGCTCCAAGAGCGGCACAGATACGCAGTATTTT. Amino acids: CASSSKSGTDTQYF.

The chain couples TRBV18 to TRBJ2-7; D is possibly TRBD2 (6 bases). The CDR3 is 16 residues long. Trimming stripped 3 bases from V and 1 base from J, with 16 bases between. CDR1 is KGHSH, CDR2 LQKENI, per germline. The CDR3 bases are TGTGCCAGCTCACCTCCACGGAGAAGCGGGTCCTACGAGCAGTACTTC. Protein product: CASSPPRRSGSYEQYF.

V and J are TRBV5-6 and TRBJ1-5; D unclear. Germline loops: CDR1 SGHDT, CDR2 YYEEEE. The V end lost 0 bases, the J end lost 8 bases, and 12 bases lay between the germline ends. The CDR3 contains 14 residues. The CDR3 is CASSLGHPGEPQHF. CDR3 in DNA: TGTGCCAGCAGCTTGGGACACCCCGGGGAGCCCCAGCATTTT.

The rearrangement uses TRBV7-3 and TRBJ2-7; 8 nucleotides align to TRBD1. V shed 5 bases and J 0 bases; nucleotides not matched to a gene: 6. This CDR3 contains 15 residues. Germline V gene lookup returns CDR1 SGHTA and CDR2 FQGTGA. The CDR3 loop is CASSPGTGRSYEQYF. The DNA for the CDR3 is TGTGCCAGCAGCCCAGGGACAGGACGCTCCTACGAGCAGTACTTC. Supplemented by reference TRBV7-3 and TRBJ2-7, the full variable domain reads GAGVSQTPSNKVTEKGKYVELRCDPISGHTALYWYRQSLGQGPEFLIYFQGTGAADDSGLPNDRFFAVRPEGSVSTLKIQRTERGDSAVYLCASSPGTGRSYEQYFGPGTRLTVT.

This clone is a singleton in its sample. The CDR3: CASSYSSRAEKLFF. The CDR3 bases are TGTGCCAGCAGTTACTCGTCGAGAGCTGAAAAACTGTTTTTT. The V call is TRBV6-5, the J call TRBJ1-4; D call uncertain. The CDR3 is made up of 14 amino acids. The V end lost 0 bases, the J end lost 7 bases, and 9 bases lay between the germline ends. Germline loops: CDR1 MNHEY, CDR2 SVGAGI.

This clone has just a few counts. This sequence joins TRBV9 and TRBJ1-5, with D perhaps matching TRBD1 (6 bases). CDR1 SGDLS and CDR2 YYNGEE come from the germline V gene. V was shortened by 4 bases and J by 3 bases, with 14 bases between the two germline ends. The CDR3 runs to 15 residues. The CDR3 coding sequence is TGTGCCAGCAGCCAATCGGGACAAATCAATCAGCCCCAGCATTTT. It is translated as CASSQSGQINQPQHF.

The rearrangement joins TRBV23-1 to TRBJ1-2; 8 nucleotides align to TRBD1. TRBV23-1 is treated as an ORF (open reading frame) with a function not yet certain. The CDR3 consists of 15 residues. V trimming: 2 bases; J trimming: 6 bases; junction bases outside the gene matches: 8. CDR3 DNA: TGCGCCAGCAGTCAAAGGAGTCAGGGGGCGAATGGCTACACCTTC. This gives the protein CASSQRSQGANGYTF.

The table lists this clone with a count of one. J is TRBJ1-2 and V is TRBV19; D not certain. CDR3 size: 13 residues. Deletions cut 5 bases from V and 6 bases from J, with 13 bases between. The germline gives CDR1 LNHDA, CDR2 SQIVND (reference sequence). CDR3 amino acids: CASSRGVLDGYTF. CDR3 sequence (DNA): TGTGCCAGTAGTCGTGGCGTTCTAGATGGCTACACCTTC.

The chain is built from TRBV4-1 and TRBJ2-7, with D unresolved. This CDR3 has 15 amino acids. Trimming shortened V by 0 bases and J by 6 bases, and 15 bases separated the two germline ends. Looked up from germline, CDR1 is MGHRA and CDR2 is YSYEKL. CDR3: CASSQDLPRPSEQYF. In nucleotides, the CDR3 is TGCGCCAGCAGCCAAGATCTACCGCGCCCCAGCGAGCAGTACTTC.

The V call is TRBV30, the J call TRBJ2-2; D gene unclear. The germline gives CDR1 GTSNPN, CDR2 SVGIG (reference sequence). V shed 0 bases and J shed 7 bases, with 12 bases lying between them. The CDR3 contains 14 residues. CDR3 in amino acids: CAWSVGYPNGELFF. In DNA form, the CDR3 reads TGTGCCTGGAGTGTGGGCTACCCCAACGGGGAGCTGTTTTTT.

The rearrangement links TRBV9 to TRBJ1-1; 10 nucleotides agree with TRBD1. The CDR3 has 16 amino acids. The germline V gene encodes CDR1 SGDLS and CDR2 YYNGEE. Unmatched junction bases numbered 8, after V lost 2 bases and J lost 4 bases. CDR3: CASSVGTGVRGTEAFF. CDR3 nucleotide sequence: TGTGCCAGCAGCGTGGGGACAGGGGTACGGGGCACTGAAGCTTTCTTT.

This chain uses TRBV7-9 with TRBJ2-1; 8 bases match TRBD2. V lost 5 bases to trimming and J lost 10 bases; unmatched junction nucleotides: 13. CDR3 length equals 15 residues. The germline gives CDR1 SEHNR, CDR2 FQNEAQ (reference sequence). CDR3 DNA: TGTGCCAGCAGCGACCGGACTAGCCGGCGGTGGGAGCAGTTCTTC. The encoded protein is CASSDRTSRRWEQFF.

This chain joins TRBV28 and TRBJ2-2; D not resolved. The CDR3 is 13 residues long. The ends were cut back, 3 bases at V and 4 bases at J, with 6 bases in the middle. CDR1 and CDR2 from the germline V gene are MDHEN and SYDVKM. The CDR3 is CASSFRRTGELFF. The CDR3, as DNA: TGTGCCAGCAGTTTTCGCCGCACCGGGGAGCTGTTTTTT.

J is TRBJ2-1 and V is TRBV4-2; maybe TRBD1 (5 bases). Trimming left V 1 base short and J 10 bases short, with 17 bases between. The V gene's germline CDR1 is LGHNA and CDR2 YNFKEQ. The CDR3 covers 15 residues. The CDR3, as DNA: TGTGCCAGCAGCCAAGCCAATACGGTAGGGGAAGAGCAGTTCTTC. Amino acid sequence: CASSQANTVGEEQFF.

A note on this clone: One end of the junction does not line up with germline, which may come from a read error. This rearrangement joins TRBV7-2 to TRBJ1-2; D may be TRBD1 (5 bases). CDR3 length equals 14 residues. Germline CDR1 reads SGHTA; CDR2 reads FQGNSA. The CDR3: CASSLAQGHWGYTF. CDR3 nucleotide sequence: TGTGCCAGCAGCCTAGCCCAGGGTCATTGGGGCTACACCTTC. The entire variable domain, with the rest obtained from reference TRBV7-2 and TRBJ1-2, is as follows: GAGVSQSPSNKVTEKGKDVELRCDPISGHTALYWYRQSLGQGLEFLIYFQGNSAPDKSGLPSDRFSAERTGGSVSTLTIQRTQQEDSAVYLCASSLAQGHWGYTFGSGTRLTVV.

The rearrangement joins TRBV30 to TRBJ2-5; possibly TRBD2 for D (5 bases). CDR1 GTSNPN and CDR2 SVGIG come from the germline V gene (reference sequence). CDR3 length equals 12 residues. Trimming stripped 4 bases from V and 5 bases from J, with 11 bases between. CDR3 residues: CAWNLAAETQYF. The CDR3 nucleotides are TGTGCCTGGAATCTAGCCGCGGAGACCCAGTACTTC.

The chain joins TRBV5-1 to TRBJ2-1; TRBD2 aligns across 12 bases. CDR1 is SGHRS, CDR2 YFSETQ, per germline. The V gene end was trimmed by 7 bases and the J gene end by 6 bases; junction bases not matched to a gene: 14. The CDR3 has 17 amino acids. The CDR3 DNA reads TGCGCCAGCTCATCGACTAGCGGGAGAGGAGGTGGCAATGAGCAGTTCTTC. Translating gives CASSSTSGRGGGNEQFF.

In this sample, this clone turned up once. This chain links TRBV2 with TRBJ1-2; a weak D match, TRBD1 (6 bases). The CDR3 runs to 13 residues. In germline, CDR1 is SNHLY, CDR2 FYNNEI. Trimming took off 8 bases at V and 1 base at J, with 11 bases between the two ends. This CDR3 is CASGQSFNYGYTF. In DNA form, the CDR3 reads TGTGCCAGCGGACAGAGTTTTAACTATGGCTACACCTTC.

This clone was counted a single time. The chain combines TRBV9 with TRBJ2-7; 9 nucleotides line up with TRBD1. V lost 7 bases, J lost 6 bases, and 11 bases stayed unmatched. The CDR3 totals 14 residues. Per germline, CDR1 SGDLS and CDR2 YYNGEE. The CDR3 is CASATGTGSPEQYF. The CDR3 DNA sequence: TGTGCCAGCGCCACCGGGACAGGGAGCCCCGAGCAGTACTTC. The full variable domain, in which reference TRBV9 and TRBJ2-7 provide the parts outside the CDR3, is DSGVTQTPKHLITATGQRVTLRCSPRSGDLSVYWYQQSLDQGLQFLIQYYNGEERAKGNILERFSAQQFPDLHSELNLSSLELGDSALYFCASATGTGSPEQYFGPGTRLTVT.

The chain combines TRBV27 with TRBJ2-5; possibly TRBD2 for D (7 bases). The CDR3 covers 13 residues. V lost 8 bases and J 4 bases, leaving 14 bases between the germline ends. The germline CDR1 and CDR2 sequences are MNHEY and SMNVEV (reference sequence). The CDR3 sequence: CASSFRGAETQYF. The CDR3 DNA follows: TGTGCCAGCTCTTTTCGGGGGGCAGAGACCCAGTACTTC.

The chain uses TRBV5-1 and TRBJ2-3; the match to TRBD2 covers 12 bases. Germline CDR1 is SGHRS and CDR2 is YFSETQ. V gave up 3 bases and J gave up 3 bases; unmatched junction bases: 8. This CDR3 is 17 amino acids long. The CDR3: CASSSQTSGSVTDTQYF. The CDR3 region has the DNA TGCGCCAGCAGCTCCCAGACTAGCGGGAGTGTGACAGATACGCAGTATTTT. The whole variable domain, remainder taken from reference TRBV5-1 and TRBJ2-3, is KAGVTQTPRYLIKTRGQQVTLSCSPISGHRSVSWYQQTPGQGLQFLFEYFSETQRNKGNFPGRFSGRQFSNSRSEMNVSTLELGDSALYLCASSSQTSGSVTDTQYFGPGTRLTVL.

The chain uses TRBV2 and TRBJ2-1; D remains unclear. With 4 bases removed from V and 7 bases from J, the gap between germline ends came to 11 bases. This CDR3 is built from 13 residues. The germline V gene encodes CDR1 SNHLY and CDR2 FYNNEI. The CDR3 reads CASSVSGFNEQFF. CDR3 sequence (DNA): TGTGCCAGCAGTGTTTCCGGTTTTAATGAGCAGTTCTTC.

This clone was observed a single time. Other DNA sequences within the sample encode an identical CDR3. The genes are TRBV20-1 and TRBJ2-5; D not certain. The V end was cut by 5 bases, the J end by 4 bases, with 5 bases between. The CDR3 totals 10 residues. Per germline, CDR1 DFQATT and CDR2 SNEGSKA (reference sequence). This chain's CDR3 is CSARLETQYF. The CDR3 DNA follows: TGCAGTGCTCGTCTAGAGACCCAGTACTTC.

This sequence joins TRBV5-6 and TRBJ2-2, with D possibly matching TRBD2 (5 bases). Germline CDR1 reads SGHDT; CDR2 reads YYEEEE. The V gene lost 4 bases and the J gene lost 4 bases, with 17 bases spanning the gap. This CDR3 is built from 16 residues. CDR3: CASSRGEGFRTGELFF. In DNA form, the CDR3 reads TGTGCCAGCAGCCGGGGTGAGGGTTTCCGCACCGGGGAGCTGTTTTTT.

This clone was seen only once. This chain uses TRBV20-1 with TRBJ2-3; the match to TRBD2 covers 11 bases. CDR3 size: 11 residues. The V and J ends lost 4 bases and 9 bases, in that order; junction bases with no gene match: 0. Germline-derived CDR1 and CDR2 are DFQATT and SNEGSKA (reference sequence). The chain's CDR3 is CSAIAGGTQYF. The CDR3 nucleotides read TGCAGTGCTATAGCGGGAGGGACGCAGTATTTT.

This chain connects TRBV19 to TRBJ2-7; D not certain. Germline-derived CDR1 and CDR2 are LNHDA and SQIVND (reference sequence). There are 13 residues in the CDR3. Deletions cut 4 bases from V and 0 bases from J, with 7 bases between. The CDR3, as DNA: TGTGCCAGTAGTACGATAAACTCCTACGAGCAGTACTTC. It yields the protein CASSTINSYEQYF.

The CDR3, as DNA: TGTGCCAGCAGCTCCCCGGGACAGGGGGCCTACAATGAGCAGTTCTTC. This sequence encodes CASSSPGQGAYNEQFF. The gene calls are TRBV14 and TRBJ2-1; 11 positions match TRBD1. The CDR3 is 16 residues long. J gave up 2 bases and V 5 bases, and 5 bases lay outside the gene matches. Per the germline V gene, CDR1 is SGHDN and CDR2 is FVKESK.

The genes are TRBV2 and TRBJ2-1; the match to TRBD2 covers 11 bases. V shed 2 bases and J 4 bases; nucleotides not matched to a gene: 4. This CDR3 has 16 residues. Germline V CDR1 and CDR2: SNHLY, FYNNEI. As DNA, the CDR3 is TGTGCCAGCAGTGAACACGGGACTAGCGGTTACAATGAGCAGTTCTTC. Amino acid sequence: CASSEHGTSGYNEQFF.